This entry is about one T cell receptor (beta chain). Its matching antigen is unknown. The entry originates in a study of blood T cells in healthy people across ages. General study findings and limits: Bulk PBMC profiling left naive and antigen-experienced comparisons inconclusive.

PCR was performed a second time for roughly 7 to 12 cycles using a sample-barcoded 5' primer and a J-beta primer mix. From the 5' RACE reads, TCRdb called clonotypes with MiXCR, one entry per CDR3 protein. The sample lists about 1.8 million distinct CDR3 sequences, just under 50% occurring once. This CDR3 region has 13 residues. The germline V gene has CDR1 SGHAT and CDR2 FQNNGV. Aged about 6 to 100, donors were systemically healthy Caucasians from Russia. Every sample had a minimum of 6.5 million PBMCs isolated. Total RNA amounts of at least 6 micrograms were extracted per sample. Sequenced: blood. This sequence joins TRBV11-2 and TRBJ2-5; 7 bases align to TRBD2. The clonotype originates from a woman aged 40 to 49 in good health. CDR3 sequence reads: CGSGGGSQETQYF. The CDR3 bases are TGTGGCTCCGGCGGGGGTTCCCAAGAGACCCAGTACTTC.